The table lists the clone carrying this T cell receptor (beta chain) with a few counts. The antigen remains unidentified. Germline lookup yields CDR1 MDHEN and CDR2 SYDVKM. V was cut by 7 bases and J by 12 bases, with 16 bases left in between. The CDR3 totals 12 residues. cDNA synthesis used the whole RNA isolate, giving expressed TCRB sequences. Assay: immunoSEQ multiplex PCR; the TCRdb copy retains only in-frame clones and omits some. Here the sample spans some 240,000 clones, 16% being singletons. This entry belongs to a study of beta chain features in type 1 diabetes. Points from the study as a whole: Type 1 diabetes patients had TCRB CDR3s that were shorter (moderately but significantly so) in all four CD4+ subsets.

This sequence was found in a man aged 25-40 years with type 1 diabetes. The chain employs TRBV28 and TRBJ2-1; tentatively, D is TRBD1 (6 bases). The specimen sequenced was naive CD4+ T cells from blood. The DNA of the CDR3 is TGTGCCAGCATCGGCCGCTGGGGGCCGCAGTTCTTC. Translating gives CASIGRWGPQFF.